The clone carrying this T cell receptor beta chain occurred many times. What it binds is not known. Patients were excluded for uncontrolled infection, other autoimmune disease, pregnancy or lactation. Diagnoses rested on clinical symptoms, serum thyroxine and TRAb, thyroid ultrasound and orbital computed tomography. RNA transcripts yielded amplified TCR beta CDR3 regions. HTBI primers drove first-round RT-PCR of the TCR CDR3. TCRdb passed the multiplex PCR reads through MiXCR, listing each CDR3 protein once. The sample consists of roughly 100,000 distinct CDR3 sequences, 40% of them appearing once. V shed 2 bases and J shed 6 bases, with 17 bases lying between them. The CDR3 consists of 16 residues. Germline V gene data show CDR1 as MGHRA and CDR2 as YSYEKL. The data were taken from a study of T cells in Graves' hyperthyroidism and ophthalmopathy. Whole-study findings and limits: Model output signaled ophthalmopathy a median roughly 6 months ahead of onset. Separating ophthalmopathy from stable hyperthyroidism was achieved by a 13 V-J model.

The source material was peripheral blood or thyroid tissue (not recorded which). This chain uses TRBV4-1 with TRBJ1-3; D not resolved. The receptor was isolated from a woman aged 25-40 years with Graves' hyperthyroidism. This CDR3 reads CASSQNWEGATNTIYF. The CDR3 region has the DNA TGCGCCAGCAGCCAAAATTGGGAGGGAGCCACAAACACCATATATTTT.